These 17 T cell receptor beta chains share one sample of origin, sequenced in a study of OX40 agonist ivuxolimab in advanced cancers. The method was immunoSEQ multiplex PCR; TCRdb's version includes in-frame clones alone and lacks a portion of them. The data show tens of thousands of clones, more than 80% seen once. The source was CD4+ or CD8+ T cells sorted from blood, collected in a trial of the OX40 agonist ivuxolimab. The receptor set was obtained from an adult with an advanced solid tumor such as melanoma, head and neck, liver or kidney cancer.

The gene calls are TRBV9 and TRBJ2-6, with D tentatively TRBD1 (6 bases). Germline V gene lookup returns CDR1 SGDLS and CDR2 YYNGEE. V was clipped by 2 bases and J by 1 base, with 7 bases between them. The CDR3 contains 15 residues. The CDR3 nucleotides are TGTGCCAGCAGCGTCACAGGGTCTGGGGCCAACGTCCTGACTTTC. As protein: CASSVTGSGANVLTF.

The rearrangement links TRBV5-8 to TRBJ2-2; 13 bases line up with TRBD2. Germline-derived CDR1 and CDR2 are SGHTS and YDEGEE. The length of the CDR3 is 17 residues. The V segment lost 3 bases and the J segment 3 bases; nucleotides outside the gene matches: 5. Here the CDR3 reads CASSWIGLAGDTGELFF. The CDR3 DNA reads TGTGCCAGCAGCTGGATCGGACTAGCGGGGGACACCGGGGAGCTGTTTTTT.

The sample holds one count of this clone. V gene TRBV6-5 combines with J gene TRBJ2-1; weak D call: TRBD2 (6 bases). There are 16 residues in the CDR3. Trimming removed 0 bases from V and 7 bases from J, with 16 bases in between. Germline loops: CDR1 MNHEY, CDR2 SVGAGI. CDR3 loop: CASSYSWDSPANEQFF. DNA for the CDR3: TGTGCCAGCAGTTACTCGTGGGACTCTCCGGCGAATGAGCAGTTCTTC.

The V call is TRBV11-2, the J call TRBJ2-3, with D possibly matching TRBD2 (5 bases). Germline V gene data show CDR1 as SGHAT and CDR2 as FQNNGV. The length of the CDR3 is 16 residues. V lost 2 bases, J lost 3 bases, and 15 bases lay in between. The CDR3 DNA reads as TGTGCCAGCAGCTTACAGTACGGAGGAGCGACAGATACGCAGTATTTT. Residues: CASSLQYGGATDTQYF.

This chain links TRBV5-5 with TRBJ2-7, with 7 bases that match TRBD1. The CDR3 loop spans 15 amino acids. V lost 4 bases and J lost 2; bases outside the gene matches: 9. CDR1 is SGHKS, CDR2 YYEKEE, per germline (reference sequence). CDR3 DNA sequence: TGTGCCAGCAGCCTGTCGGACAGGATCCCCTACGAGCAGTACTTC. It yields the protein CASSLSDRIPYEQYF.

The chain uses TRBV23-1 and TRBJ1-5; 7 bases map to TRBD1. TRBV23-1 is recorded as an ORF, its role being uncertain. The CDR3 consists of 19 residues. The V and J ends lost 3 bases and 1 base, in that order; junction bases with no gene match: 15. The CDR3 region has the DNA TGCGCCAGCAGTCAGCCGAACAGGGGTCCTGATCGGAGCAATCAGCCCCAGCATTTT. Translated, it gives CASSQPNRGPDRSNQPQHF.

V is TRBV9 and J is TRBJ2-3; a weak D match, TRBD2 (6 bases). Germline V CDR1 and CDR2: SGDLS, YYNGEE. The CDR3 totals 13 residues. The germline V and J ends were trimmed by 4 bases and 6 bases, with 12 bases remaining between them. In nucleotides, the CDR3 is TGTGCCAGCAGCTTTCGGGACTCTGATACGCAGTATTTT. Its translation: CASSFRDSDTQYF.

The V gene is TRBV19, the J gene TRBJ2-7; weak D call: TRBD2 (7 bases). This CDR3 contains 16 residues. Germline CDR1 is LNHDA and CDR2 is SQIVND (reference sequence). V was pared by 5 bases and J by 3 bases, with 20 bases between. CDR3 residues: CASSAPSRGGGYEQYF. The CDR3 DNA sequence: TGTGCCAGTAGTGCCCCGTCGAGGGGGGGCGGCTACGAGCAGTACTTC.

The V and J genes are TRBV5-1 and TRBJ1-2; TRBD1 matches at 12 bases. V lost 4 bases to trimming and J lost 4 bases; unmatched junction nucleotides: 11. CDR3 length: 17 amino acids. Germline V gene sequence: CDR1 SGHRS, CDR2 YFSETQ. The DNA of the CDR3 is TGCGCCAGCAGCCACAAGGGACAGGGGGCGGAAGGCTATGGCTACACCTTC. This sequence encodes CASSHKGQGAEGYGYTF. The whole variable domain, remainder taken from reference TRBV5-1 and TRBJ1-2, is KAGVTQTPRYLIKTRGQQVTLSCSPISGHRSVSWYQQTPGQGLQFLFEYFSETQRNKGNFPGRFSGRQFSNSRSEMNVSTLELGDSALYLCASSHKGQGAEGYGYTFGSGTRLTVV.

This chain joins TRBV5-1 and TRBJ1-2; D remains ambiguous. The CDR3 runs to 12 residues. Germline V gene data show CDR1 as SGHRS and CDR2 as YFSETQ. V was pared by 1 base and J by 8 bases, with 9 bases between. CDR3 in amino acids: CASSLNLAGYTF. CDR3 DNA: TGCGCCAGCAGCTTGAACCTGGCCGGCTACACCTTC.

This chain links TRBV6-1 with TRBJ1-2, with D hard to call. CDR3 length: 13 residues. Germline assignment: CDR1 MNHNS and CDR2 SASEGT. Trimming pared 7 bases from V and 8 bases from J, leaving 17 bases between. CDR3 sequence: CASIQTRPGGYTF. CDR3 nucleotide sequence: TGTGCCAGCATCCAAACCCGACCGGGAGGCTACACCTTC.

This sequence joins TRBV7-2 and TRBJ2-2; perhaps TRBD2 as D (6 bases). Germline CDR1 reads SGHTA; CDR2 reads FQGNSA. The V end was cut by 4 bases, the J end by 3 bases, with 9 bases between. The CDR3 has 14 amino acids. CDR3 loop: CASSSGTHTGELFF. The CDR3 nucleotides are TGTGCCAGCAGCTCCGGGACTCACACCGGGGAGCTGTTTTTT.

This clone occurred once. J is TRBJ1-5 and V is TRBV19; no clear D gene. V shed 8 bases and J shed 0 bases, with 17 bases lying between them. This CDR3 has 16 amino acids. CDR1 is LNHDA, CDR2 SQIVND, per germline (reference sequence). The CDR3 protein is CASGHTTSFSNQPQHF. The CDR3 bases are TGTGCCAGTGGTCACACAACCAGCTTTAGCAATCAGCCCCAGCATTTT. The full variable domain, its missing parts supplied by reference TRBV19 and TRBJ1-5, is DGGITQSPKYLFRKEGQNVTLSCEQNLNHDAMYWYRQDPGQGLRLIYYSQIVNDFQKGDIAEGYSVSREKKESFPLTVTSAQKNPTAFYLCASGHTTSFSNQPQHFGDGTRLSIL.

The chain's CDR3 is CASSGTTNSPLHF. The CDR3 region has the DNA TGTGCCAGTTCTGGGACCACCAATTCACCCCTCCACTTT. V is TRBV19 and J is TRBJ1-6; D is possibly TRBD1 (5 bases). V was trimmed by 8 bases and J by 7 bases, leaving 12 bases between them. Germline assignment: CDR1 LNHDA and CDR2 SQIVND (reference sequence). CDR3 length: 13 residues. Full variable domain (outside the CDR3, taken from reference TRBV19 and TRBJ1-6): DGGITQSPKYLFRKEGQNVTLSCEQNLNHDAMYWYRQDPGQGLRLIYYSQIVNDFQKGDIAEGYSVSREKKESFPLTVTSAQKNPTAFYLCASSGTTNSPLHFGNGTRLTVT.

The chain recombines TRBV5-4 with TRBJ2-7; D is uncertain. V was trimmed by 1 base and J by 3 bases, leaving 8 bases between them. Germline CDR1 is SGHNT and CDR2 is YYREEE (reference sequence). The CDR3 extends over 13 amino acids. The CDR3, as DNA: TGTGCCAGCAGCTTGATGGGAAACTACGAGCAGTACTTC. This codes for CASSLMGNYEQYF.

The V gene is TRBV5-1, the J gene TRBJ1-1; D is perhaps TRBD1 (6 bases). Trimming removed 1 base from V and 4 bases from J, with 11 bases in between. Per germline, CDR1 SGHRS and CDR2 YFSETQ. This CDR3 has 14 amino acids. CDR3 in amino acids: CASSLNRGGTEAFF. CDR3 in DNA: TGCGCCAGCAGCTTGAATCGAGGGGGCACTGAAGCTTTCTTT.

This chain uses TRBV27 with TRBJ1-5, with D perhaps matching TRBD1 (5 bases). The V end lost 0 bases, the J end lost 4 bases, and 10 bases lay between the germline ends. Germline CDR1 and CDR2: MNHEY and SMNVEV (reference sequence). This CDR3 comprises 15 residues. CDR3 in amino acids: CASSLSGARNQPQHF. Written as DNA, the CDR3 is TGTGCCAGCAGTTTATCAGGGGCCCGTAATCAGCCCCAGCATTTT.